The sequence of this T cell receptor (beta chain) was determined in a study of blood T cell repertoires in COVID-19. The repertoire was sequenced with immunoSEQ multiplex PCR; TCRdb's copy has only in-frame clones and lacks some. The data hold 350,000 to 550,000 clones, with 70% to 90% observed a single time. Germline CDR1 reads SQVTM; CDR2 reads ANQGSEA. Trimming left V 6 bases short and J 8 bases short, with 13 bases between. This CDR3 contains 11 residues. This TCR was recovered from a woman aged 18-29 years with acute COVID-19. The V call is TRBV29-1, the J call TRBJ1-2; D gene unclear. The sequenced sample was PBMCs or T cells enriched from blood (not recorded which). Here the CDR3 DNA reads TGCAGCGTGTTTGGAAGCGGAGGCTACACCTTC. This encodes CSVFGSGGYTF.